The 10 T cell receptor beta chains below were found in one sample sequenced in a study of cytomegalovirus exposure and HLA in healthy donors. The PCR made use of 60 Vbeta and 13 Jbeta primers. The repertoire was sequenced with immunoSEQ multiplex PCR; TCRdb's copy has only in-frame clones and lacks some. The top ten clones hold roughly 2.9% of a sample with some 150,000 clones, over 75% of them seen once. The specimen was PBMCs. These receptors were taken from a woman under 40 in good health and CMV-seronegative.

This clone was observed once. The chain uses TRBV30 and TRBJ1-3; 12 bases are a match to TRBD1. The CDR3 contains 16 residues. Germline V gene data show CDR1 as GTSNPN and CDR2 as SVGIG (reference sequence). V trimming: 5 bases; J trimming: 6 bases; junction bases outside the gene matches: 11. The CDR3 reads CAWHNLPGQGANTIYF. The CDR3 DNA reads as TGTGCCTGGCACAATCTTCCGGGACAGGGGGCAAACACCATATATTTT.

The CDR3 loop is CASSPLRANYGYTF. DNA of the CDR3: TGTGCCAGCAGTCCCCTGCGAGCGAACTATGGCTACACCTTC. V is TRBV6-5 and J is TRBJ1-2; D is ambiguous. V lost 5 bases and J 2 bases, leaving 12 bases between the germline ends. The CDR3 loop spans 14 amino acids. Germline loops: CDR1 MNHEY, CDR2 SVGAGI.

The chain is built from TRBV9 and TRBJ2-2; 10 nucleotides agree with TRBD1. J was trimmed by 7 bases and V by 2 bases; bases with no gene match: 11. The CDR3 is 17 amino acids. CDR1 and CDR2 from the germline V gene are SGDLS and YYNGEE. CDR3: CASSVNPPGQGIGELFF. The CDR3 coding sequence is TGTGCCAGCAGCGTTAATCCTCCGGGACAGGGGATCGGGGAGCTGTTTTTT.

The chain is built from TRBV15 and TRBJ1-3; 8 positions match TRBD1. CDR3 length equals 16 residues. Trimming took 5 bases from V and 1 from J; bases not matched to a gene: 7. The germline V gene has CDR1 LNHNV and CDR2 YYDKDF (reference sequence). The CDR3 region has the DNA TGTGCCACCAGCGCCCCCACAGGGGGTTCTGGAAACACCATATATTTT. Translation: CATSAPTGGSGNTIYF.

V is TRBV5-1 and J is TRBJ1-1; no definite D call. Germline CDR1 SGHRS, CDR2 YFSETQ. The length of the CDR3 is 18 residues. The V end lost 4 bases, the J end lost 0 bases, and 22 bases lay between the germline ends. The DNA for the CDR3 is TGCGCCAGCAGCGAAGGACTCCAGTTGGGAGTCCTGAACACTGAAGCTTTCTTT. It codes for CASSEGLQLGVLNTEAFF.

The rearrangement links TRBV18 to TRBJ2-5; D not resolved. The CDR3 covers 16 residues. Trimming removed 6 bases from V and 2 bases from J, with 19 bases in between. Germline assignment: CDR1 KGHSH and CDR2 LQKENI. This CDR3 reads CASSPDRLVDQETQYF. CDR3 in DNA: TGTGCCAGCTCGCCTGACCGCCTAGTAGATCAAGAGACCCAGTACTTC.

CDR3 DNA sequence: TGTGCCAGCAGTTTGTATGGTTGGTTCGAGAAGGAGACCCAGTACTTC. Protein sequence: CASSLYGWFEKETQYF. The chain carries TRBV27 and TRBJ2-5; no definite D call. The germline V gene has CDR1 MNHEY and CDR2 SMNVEV (reference sequence). The CDR3 runs 16 residues. Trimming shortened V by 3 bases and J by 5 bases, and 19 bases separated the two germline ends.

V usage is TRBV11-3 and J usage is TRBJ2-7, with D possibly matching TRBD1 (6 bases). V lost 5 bases to trimming and J lost 6 bases, with 17 bases between them. CDR1 SGHNT and CDR2 YENEEA come from the germline V gene. The CDR3 contains 14 residues. The CDR3 sequence is CASSPRQGSGEQYF. The DNA for the CDR3 is TGTGCCAGCAGCCCCCGGCAGGGGTCGGGCGAGCAGTACTTC.

This chain uses TRBV6-5 with TRBJ1-2; TRBD1 might be the D (6 bases). The CDR3 consists of 14 residues. Per germline, CDR1 MNHEY and CDR2 SVGAGI. The V and J ends lost 4 bases and 3 bases respectively, with 12 bases between them. This CDR3 is CASSFGQTDYGYTF. CDR3 nucleotide sequence: TGTGCCAGCAGTTTCGGACAGACGGACTATGGCTACACCTTC.

The chain is built from TRBV4-1 and TRBJ2-5, with 9 bases matching TRBD2. The CDR3 has 19 residues. V was pared by 0 bases and J by 1 base, with 12 bases of the junction left unmatched. Germline-derived CDR1 and CDR2 are MGHRA and YSYEKL. This chain's CDR3 is CASSQEPIRLAGPQETQYF. The CDR3, as DNA: TGCGCCAGCAGCCAAGAGCCAATCCGGCTAGCGGGACCCCAAGAGACCCAGTACTTC.